This TCR beta chain came from a study of blood T cells in healthy people across ages. The second PCR ran about 7 to 12 cycles with a sample-barcoded 5' primer and J-beta primers. TCRdb redid the calling of the 5' RACE reads with MiXCR, one entry per CDR3 protein. The sample consists of around 800,000 distinct CDR3 sequences, 20% to 30% of them appearing once. Germline V gene sequence: CDR1 SGHKS, CDR2 YYEKEE (reference sequence). The CDR3 spans 14 residues. Whole-study findings and limits: In these data, TCR beta diversity tracked strongly with naive T cell percentage.

Points on this clonotype: Its target is not known. Just one base apart from a much larger clone, this may be a read error.

These data were also reused for a study on T cells of mothers and their children. As that report states: Over five children and their three healthy Caucasian mothers were the donors.

The specimen sequenced was blood. The receptor was isolated from a boy aged 5-17 years in good health. This chain uses TRBV5-5 with TRBJ1-1; possibly TRBD1 for D (5 bases). CDR3 sequence reads: CAISLRQGNTEAFF. Written as DNA, the CDR3 is TGTGCCATCAGCTTGAGGCAGGGGAACACTGAAGCTTTCTTT.